The clone carrying this T cell receptor (beta chain) was detected a few times. The antigen is unknown. The record originates from a study of spatial heterogeneity in lung cancer. Background on the study: For the average unique TCR and UMI combination, more than eight occurrences appeared in raw reads.

Time point reported: sample taken at primary tumor resection. Unsorted whole RNA from tumor, nontumor lung or frozen PBMC underwent sequencing. The donor population consisted of about 75 patients with untreated, early-stage non-small cell lung cancer. A distinct unique molecular identifier was carried by each TCR cDNA molecule. TCRdb reprocessed the 5' RACE reads with MiXCR, giving one entry per CDR3 protein. The table has roughly 75,000 distinct CDR3 sequences, about an eighth seen once. Whole-study findings and limits: At resection, ubiquitous expanded tumor TCRs appeared in blood more than at follow-up.

CDR3 length: 13 residues. CDR1 and CDR2 from the germline V gene are KGHSH and LQKENI. V was cut by 6 bases and J by 0 bases, with 7 bases left in between. The source was PBMCs, collected at surgery. This receptor was taken from a male donor with early-stage non-small cell lung cancer. The chain has TRBV18 and TRBJ2-3; possible D gene TRBD2, 5 bases. The CDR3 loop reads CASSDSSTDTQYF. DNA for the CDR3: TGTGCCAGCTCGGACTCTAGCACAGATACGCAGTATTTT.